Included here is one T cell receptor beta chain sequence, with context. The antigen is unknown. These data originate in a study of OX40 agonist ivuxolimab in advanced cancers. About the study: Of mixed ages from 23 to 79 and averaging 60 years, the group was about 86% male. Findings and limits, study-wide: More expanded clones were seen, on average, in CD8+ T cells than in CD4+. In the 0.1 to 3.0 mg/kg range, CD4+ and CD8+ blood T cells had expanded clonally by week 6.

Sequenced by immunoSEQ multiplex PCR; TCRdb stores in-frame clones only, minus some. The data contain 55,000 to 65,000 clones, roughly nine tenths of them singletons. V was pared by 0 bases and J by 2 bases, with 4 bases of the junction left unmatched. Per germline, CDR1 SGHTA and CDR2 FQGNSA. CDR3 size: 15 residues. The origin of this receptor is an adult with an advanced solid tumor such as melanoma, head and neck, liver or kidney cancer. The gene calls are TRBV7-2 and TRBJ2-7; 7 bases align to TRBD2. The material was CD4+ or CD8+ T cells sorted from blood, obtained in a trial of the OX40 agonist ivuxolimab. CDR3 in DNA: TGTGCCAGCAGCTTAGCCGCTAGCGGAGCCTACGAGCAGTACTTC. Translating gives CASSLAASGAYEQYF.